The 2 T cell receptor beta chains given below trace back to one sample, sequenced in a study of a mutant IDH1 vaccine in newly diagnosed glioma. Sample time point: week 47, end of study. The vaccine gave 300 ug of a 20-mer mutant IDH1 peptide subcutaneously per dose. The antigens for these receptors are not known. The method was immunoSEQ multiplex PCR; TCRdb's version includes in-frame clones alone and lacks a portion of them. The data show tens of thousands of clones, with 75% seen just once and roughly 10% held by the top ten. The sample in question was PBMCs, obtained from a glioma patient whose treatment included an IDH1 peptide vaccine. The receptors derive from a man aged 35 to 55 with glioma.

The chain carries TRBV10-1 and TRBJ1-2, with D tentatively TRBD1 (5 bases). The CDR3 has 15 amino acids. Between the trimmed V and J ends, which lost 0 bases and 1 base, there was a span of 9 bases. CDR1 WNHNN and CDR2 SYGVQD come from the germline V gene (reference sequence). CDR3 coding DNA: TGCGCCAGCAGTGAGTCGGGACGGAATAACTATGGCTACACCTTC. Amino acids: CASSESGRNNYGYTF.

In its sample, this clone was seen once. V usage is TRBV16 and J usage is TRBJ2-7, with TRBD1 as a possible D gene (7 bases). Germline values: CDR1 KGHSY, CDR2 FQNENV. This CDR3 region has 15 residues. Trimming cost V 2 bases and J 3 bases, with 14 bases left between them. CDR3 sequence: CASSQGGTANYEQYV. In DNA, the CDR3 is TGTGCCAGCAGCCAAGGGGGGACAGCAAACTACGAGCAGTACGTC.